This entry concerns a single T cell receptor beta chain. One base away lies a much larger clone, so this may be a sequencing read error. The data were obtained in a study of blood T cells in healthy people across ages. Then a second PCR, running roughly 7 to 11 cycles, was carried out with a sample-barcoded 5' primer and a J-beta primer mix. MiXCR, run by TCRdb on the 5' RACE reads, gives a single entry per CDR3 protein. The sample lists about 1.6 million distinct CDR3 sequences, roughly a third occurring once. The CDR3 extends over 12 amino acids. Per germline, CDR1 SEHNR and CDR2 FQNEAQ (reference sequence). For every donor, a draw yielded 9.5 to 10 milliliters of peripheral blood.

Source material: blood. This sequence was found in a woman aged 30 to 39 in good health. The chain uses TRBV7-9 and TRBJ2-3; the D is unclear. In nucleotides, the CDR3 is TGTGCCTGCAGTCCCGACCCGGATACGCAGTATTTT. Translated: CACSPDPDTQYF.